There are many counts of the clone carrying this T cell receptor (beta chain). This CDR3 region has 17 residues. What was amplified from RNA transcripts were TCR beta CDR3 regions. The study used the HTBI primer set for a first-round RT-PCR of the TCR CDR3. MiXCR was run by TCRdb on the multiplex PCR reads, yielding one entry per CDR3 protein. The table includes 500,000 to 600,000 distinct CDR3 sequences, roughly 46% detected once. The data originate from a study of T cells in Graves' hyperthyroidism and ophthalmopathy. The specimen sequenced was peripheral blood or thyroid tissue (not recorded which). J is TRBJ2-7 and V is TRBV3-2; TRBD1, the table's D call, lacks a check against the DNA. TRBV3-2 is listed as a pseudogene. The receptor was isolated from an adult woman with Graves' disease, either hyperthyroidism or ophthalmopathy (not recorded which). This chain's CDR3 is CASSQGVGRAPRYEQYF. In DNA, the CDR3 is TGTGCCAGCAGCCAAGGGGTAGGGCGGGCGCCCCGCTACGAGCAGTACTTC.